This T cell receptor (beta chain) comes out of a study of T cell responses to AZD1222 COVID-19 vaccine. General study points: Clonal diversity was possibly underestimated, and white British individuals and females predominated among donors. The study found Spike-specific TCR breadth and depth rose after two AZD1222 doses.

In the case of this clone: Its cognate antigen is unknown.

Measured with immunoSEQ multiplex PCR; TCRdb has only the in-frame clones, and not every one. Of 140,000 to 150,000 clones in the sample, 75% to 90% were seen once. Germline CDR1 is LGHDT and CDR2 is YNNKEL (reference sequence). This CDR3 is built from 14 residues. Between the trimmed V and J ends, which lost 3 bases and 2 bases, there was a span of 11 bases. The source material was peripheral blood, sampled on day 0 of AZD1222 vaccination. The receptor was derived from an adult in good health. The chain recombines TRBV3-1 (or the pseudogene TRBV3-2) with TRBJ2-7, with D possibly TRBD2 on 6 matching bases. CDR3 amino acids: CASSHPGVTYEQYF. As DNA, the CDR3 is TGTGCCAGCAGCCACCCGGGAGTTACCTACGAGCAGTACTTC.